The clone carrying this T cell receptor beta chain was seen a single time. In the original processing: Amplification of reference gene primers provided the estimated nucleated cell counts. Clones were sequenced by immunoSEQ multiplex PCR, and TCRdb holds only the in-frame ones, with some missing. V, J and clone size were drawn from that table, and D and trimming were deduced from the DNA. The sample consists of about 240,000 clones, roughly 79% of them appearing once. The data derive from a study of blood T cell repertoires in COVID-19. Background on the study: Sites in the United States, Italy and Spain provided acute and convalescent COVID-19 samples.

Germline V CDR1 and CDR2: SGHTA, FQGTGA. V was cut by 1 base and J by 4 bases, with 13 bases left in between. The CDR3 is 15 amino acids. The V call is TRBV7-3, the J call TRBJ1-1, with D possibly matching TRBD1 (5 bases). The receptor was isolated from a woman over 75 with COVID-19, enrolled during active disease. The sample was peripheral blood. The CDR3 sequence is CASSLSEGARTEAFF. In DNA, the CDR3 is TGTGCCAGCAGCTTAAGTGAAGGGGCGCGCACTGAAGCTTTCTTT.